What follows are 18 T cell receptor beta chains derived from one specimen sequenced in a study of cytomegalovirus exposure and HLA in healthy donors. The PCR employed 60 Vbeta primers together with 13 Jbeta primers. Using immunoSEQ multiplex PCR, the repertoire was profiled, and TCRdb retains in-frame clones only, with some absent. The repertoire holds some 190,000 clones, with about four fifths as singletons. Sequenced material: PBMCs. These receptors were taken from a woman between 25 and 40 years old in good health and CMV-seropositive.

This sequence joins TRBV19 and TRBJ2-3; 10 bases align to TRBD2. Germline CDR1 LNHDA, CDR2 SQIVND (reference sequence). With 6 bases clipped from V and 3 bases from J, the junction kept 3 bases outside the gene matches. This CDR3 contains 14 residues. The DNA of the CDR3 is TGTGCCAGTAGAAGCGGGGGGGGTACAGATACGCAGTATTTT. Its protein product is CASRSGGGTDTQYF.

This clone was observed a few times. This sample also contains other DNA sequences that code for the same CDR3. The chain couples TRBV19 to TRBJ2-3; 12 bases agree with TRBD2. The V segment lost 1 base and the J segment 5 bases; nucleotides outside the gene matches: 1. Germline loops: CDR1 LNHDA, CDR2 SQIVND (reference sequence). The CDR3 is 15 residues long. CDR3 residues: CASSIGLAGVDTQYF. In DNA, the CDR3 is TGTGCCAGTAGTATAGGACTAGCGGGAGTAGATACGCAGTATTTT.

This clone was picked up one time. In DNA, the CDR3 is TGTGCCAGGGGGACTAGCGGGAGGGCCGGAACAGATACGCAGTATTTT. The encoded protein is CARGTSGRAGTDTQYF. The chain joins TRBV27 to TRBJ2-3; 16 bases fit TRBD2. From germline, CDR1 is MNHEY and CDR2 SMNVEV (reference sequence). The junction had 6 bases not matched to a gene; V was cut back by 9 bases and J by 3 bases. The CDR3 loop spans 16 amino acids.

This sequence joins TRBV6-6 and TRBJ2-3; tentative D call: TRBD2 (5 bases). Trimming took off 7 bases at V and 3 bases at J, with 17 bases between the two ends. Germline CDR1 and CDR2: MNHNY and SVGAGI (reference sequence). The CDR3 consists of 15 residues. In DNA form, the CDR3 reads TGTGCCAGCAATCGTGGACTGGTTCGAACAGATACGCAGTATTTT. This translates into CASNRGLVRTDTQYF.

This chain connects TRBV9 to TRBJ2-3, with D unresolved. The V end lost 2 bases, the J end lost 3 bases, and 10 bases lay between the germline ends. Germline CDR1 reads SGDLS; CDR2 reads YYNGEE. The CDR3 totals 14 residues. This CDR3 is CASSVHSRTDTQYF. The DNA of the CDR3 is TGTGCCAGCAGCGTTCACTCTAGGACAGATACGCAGTATTTT.

The V gene is TRBV6-5, the J gene TRBJ1-3; possibly TRBD1 for D (6 bases). The CDR3 consists of 16 residues. The ends were cut back, 4 bases at V and 3 bases at J, with 16 bases in the middle. Germline CDR1 is MNHEY and CDR2 is SVGAGI. DNA for the CDR3: TGTGCCAGCAGTTTAGGGCAAGGGGGTGGTGGAAACACCATATATTTT. It encodes CASSLGQGGGGNTIYF.

The J gene is TRBJ2-1, the V gene TRBV2, with TRBD1 as a possible D gene (6 bases). The germline CDR1 and CDR2 sequences are SNHLY and FYNNEI. CDR3 size: 14 residues. V lost 11 bases to trimming and J lost 4 bases, with 18 bases between them. DNA of the CDR3: TGTGCCTCCCGAGTGGGGGCCCTTTACAATGAGCAGTTCTTC. This sequence encodes CASRVGALYNEQFF.

This clone appeared a single time. This sequence joins TRBV6-4 and TRBJ2-1; perhaps TRBD2 as D (6 bases). Trimming removed 0 bases from V and 9 bases from J, with 12 bases in between. Germline V gene data show CDR1 as MRHNA and CDR2 as SNTAGT. The CDR3 length is 14 residues. The CDR3 sequence: CASSDSGGYGEQFF. CDR3 in DNA: TGTGCCAGCAGTGACTCGGGGGGATACGGTGAGCAGTTCTTC.

The V call is TRBV7-9, the J call TRBJ2-7, with TRBD1 matching 9 bases. V dropped 4 bases and J dropped 0; count of bases not matched to a gene: 4. Germline CDR1 is SEHNR and CDR2 is FQNEAQ (reference sequence). The CDR3 runs 15 residues. Written as DNA, the CDR3 is TGTGCCAGCAGCTCAAGGGACAGGGCCTCCTACGAGCAGTACTTC. Translation gives CASSSRDRASYEQYF.

The chain combines TRBV29-1 with TRBJ2-5, with 13 bases identical to TRBD2. The better agreement between TRBJ2-7 and the DNA end casts doubt on the J call. From germline, CDR1 is SQVTM and CDR2 ANQGSEA. CDR3 size: 13 residues. This chain's CDR3 is CSATGTSGNEQYF. The CDR3 DNA is TGCAGCGCGACCGGGACTAGCGGGAACGAGCAGTACTTC.

The chain employs TRBV11-3 and TRBJ1-4; D remains unclear. Looked up from germline, CDR1 is SGHNT and CDR2 is YENEEA. The CDR3 has 13 residues. The V end was cut by 5 bases, the J end by 7 bases, with 11 bases between. The CDR3 reads CASSHPRGEKLFF. CDR3 coding DNA: TGTGCCAGCAGCCACCCCCGGGGTGAAAAACTGTTTTTT.

The sample holds a few counts of this clone. This chain uses TRBV4-1 with TRBJ1-4; D may be TRBD1 (5 bases). The germline V gene encodes CDR1 MGHRA and CDR2 YSYEKL. V was pared by 4 bases and J by 8 bases, with 11 bases between. CDR3 length: 13 amino acids. The DNA of the CDR3 is TGCGCCAGCAGCCCCCAGGGAGGCGAAAAACTGTTTTTT. Amino acid sequence: CASSPQGGEKLFF.

The chain joins TRBV4-1 to TRBJ2-5, with D maybe TRBD1 (6 bases). The CDR3 spans 18 residues. With 3 bases removed from V and 2 bases from J, the gap between germline ends came to 22 bases. In germline, CDR1 is MGHRA, CDR2 YSYEKL. The CDR3 bases are TGCGCCAGCAGCCACCCCGAAGGGGGACCCCGAGCTCAAGAGACCCAGTACTTC. The encoded protein is CASSHPEGGPRAQETQYF.

J is TRBJ1-1 and V is TRBV5-1; 8 nucleotides match TRBD1. Germline CDR1 reads SGHRS; CDR2 reads YFSETQ. The CDR3 has 14 amino acids. Trimming cost V 0 bases and J 4 bases; bases outside gene matches: 2. Written as DNA, the CDR3 is TGCGCCAGCAGCTTGGCAGGGGGCGGCACTGAAGCTTTCTTT. Translating gives CASSLAGGGTEAFF. Complete variable domain (other parts from reference TRBV5-1 and TRBJ1-1): KAGVTQTPRYLIKTRGQQVTLSCSPISGHRSVSWYQQTPGQGLQFLFEYFSETQRNKGNFPGRFSGRQFSNSRSEMNVSTLELGDSALYLCASSLAGGGTEAFFGQGTRLTVV.

The chain uses TRBV7-9 and TRBJ2-7; no clear D. Germline values: CDR1 SEHNR, CDR2 FQNEAQ (reference sequence). There are 14 residues in the CDR3. The germline V and J ends were trimmed by 1 base and 3 bases, with 10 bases remaining between them. The CDR3 spells CASSLVRRSYEQYF. In nucleotides, the CDR3 is TGTGCCAGCAGCTTAGTCCGGAGAAGCTACGAGCAGTACTTC.

V is TRBV19 and J is TRBJ2-7; 9 nucleotides match TRBD2. Trimming took 6 bases from V and 0 from J; bases not matched to a gene: 6. Germline V gene data show CDR1 as LNHDA and CDR2 as SQIVND (reference sequence). This CDR3 spans 15 amino acids. CDR3 in DNA: TGTGCCAGTAGGCCGACTAGCGGAAGCTCCTACGAGCAGTACTTC. Translation gives CASRPTSGSSYEQYF.

V usage is TRBV10-3 and J usage is TRBJ2-1; D not resolved. V lost 3 bases and J 6 bases, leaving 6 bases between the germline ends. Germline values: CDR1 ENHRY, CDR2 SYGVKD. The CDR3 covers 12 residues. The CDR3 is CAISEAGNEQFF. The CDR3 DNA reads as TGTGCCATCAGTGAAGCAGGCAATGAGCAGTTCTTC.

The chain links TRBV20-1 to TRBJ2-1, with no clear D. V lost 2 bases, J lost 5 bases, and 4 bases lay in between. Germline CDR1 and CDR2: DFQATT and SNEGSKA (reference sequence). This CDR3 has 11 residues. CDR3 in amino acids: CSARQDNEQFF. Written as DNA, the CDR3 is TGCAGTGCTAGACAGGACAATGAGCAGTTCTTC.